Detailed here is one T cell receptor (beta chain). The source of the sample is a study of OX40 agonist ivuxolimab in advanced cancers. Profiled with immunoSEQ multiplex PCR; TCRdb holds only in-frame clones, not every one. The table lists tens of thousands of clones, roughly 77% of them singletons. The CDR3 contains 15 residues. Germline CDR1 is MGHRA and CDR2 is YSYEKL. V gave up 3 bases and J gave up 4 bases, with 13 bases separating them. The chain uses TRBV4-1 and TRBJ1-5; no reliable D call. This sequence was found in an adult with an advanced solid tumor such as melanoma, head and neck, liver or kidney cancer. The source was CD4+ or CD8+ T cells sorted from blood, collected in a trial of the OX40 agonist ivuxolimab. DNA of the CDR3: TGCGCCAGCAGCCAGGAGCTAAACTTAAATCAGCCCCAGCATTTT. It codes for CASSQELNLNQPQHF.